The 8 T cell receptor beta chains given below trace back to one sample, sequenced in a study of cytomegalovirus exposure and HLA in healthy donors. PCR amplification relied on 60 Vbeta primers (plus 13 Jbeta primers). Profiling relied on immunoSEQ multiplex PCR, and the TCRdb table lists in-frame clones only, not all of them. The table records under 200,000 clones, approximately 77% of them present only once. The sequencing input was PBMCs. The receptor set was obtained from a male donor in good health and CMV-seropositive.

The chain couples TRBV5-1 to TRBJ2-5; TRBD2 aligns across 8 bases. CDR1 and CDR2 from the germline V gene are SGHRS and YFSETQ. The CDR3 has 14 amino acids. Germline trimming cut 4 bases from V and 13 bases from J; bases unmatched to any gene: 15. CDR3 sequence reads: CASSPGTRSVVPYF. Here the CDR3 DNA reads TGCGCCAGCAGCCCAGGGACTAGAAGTGTGGTTCCGTACTTC.

This clone has just one count. The V and J genes are TRBV7-3 and TRBJ2-3, with D tentatively TRBD1 (5 bases). V was clipped by 1 base and J by 4 bases, with 12 bases between them. This CDR3 comprises 15 residues. Looked up from germline, CDR1 is SGHTA and CDR2 is FQGTGA. CDR3 residues: CASSLNQGWSDTQYF. CDR3 bases: TGTGCCAGCAGCTTAAATCAGGGTTGGTCAGATACGCAGTATTTT. Full variable domain (rest looked up from reference TRBV7-3 and TRBJ2-3): GAGVSQTPSNKVTEKGKYVELRCDPISGHTALYWYRQSLGQGPEFLIYFQGTGAADDSGLPNDRFFAVRPEGSVSTLKIQRTERGDSAVYLCASSLNQGWSDTQYFGPGTRLTVL.

The CDR3 sequence is CASSLDRGEQYF. The CDR3 bases are TGTGCCAGCAGCTTAGATCGCGGCGAGCAGTACTTC. The chain uses TRBV11-2 and TRBJ2-7, with unresolved D. Between the trimmed V and J ends, which lost 0 bases and 6 bases, there was a span of 6 bases. Germline V lookup: CDR1 SGHAT, CDR2 FQNNGV. The CDR3 is 12 amino acids.

This clone was detected a few times. The rearrangement links TRBV2 to TRBJ1-5; TRBD1 is a possible D gene (6 bases). The V end lost 7 bases, the J end lost 4 bases, and 11 bases lay between the germline ends. The CDR3 contains 13 residues. The germline V gene encodes CDR1 SNHLY and CDR2 FYNNEI. The CDR3 region is CASTGQLNQPQHF. The CDR3 DNA reads TGTGCCAGCACCGGACAGTTAAATCAGCCCCAGCATTTT.

This chain links TRBV11-2 with TRBJ1-6; 12 bases align to TRBD1. Per the germline V gene, CDR1 is SGHAT and CDR2 is FQNNGV. The junction had 7 bases not matched to a gene; V was cut back by 3 bases and J by 7 bases. This CDR3 is built from 17 residues. The CDR3 DNA sequence: TGTGCCAGCAGCTTCTCCCGGGACAGGGGGCGGAATTCACCCCTCCACTTT. Its protein product is CASSFSRDRGRNSPLHF.

This clone was seen a handful of times. This sequence joins TRBV6-5 and TRBJ1-6; 8 bases line up with TRBD1. CDR1 is MNHEY, CDR2 SVGAGI, per germline. V shed 10 bases, J shed 5 bases, and the junction held 7 bases outside the gene matches. CDR3 size: 14 residues. The CDR3 DNA reads TGTGCCACTTCCACAGGGGGGAATAATTCACCCCTCCACTTT. This sequence encodes CATSTGGNNSPLHF.

V usage is TRBV19 and J usage is TRBJ2-7; D not certain. The CDR3 length is 13 residues. The germline gives CDR1 LNHDA, CDR2 SQIVND (reference sequence). The V end was cut by 10 bases, the J end by 3 bases, with 16 bases between. Written as DNA, the CDR3 is TGTGCCACCGCCCGCCGGAGCTTCTACGAGCAGTACTTC. Translated, it gives CATARRSFYEQYF.

The chain combines TRBV4-1 with TRBJ2-7; 8 nucleotides line up with TRBD2. The V segment lost 0 bases and the J segment 2 bases; nucleotides outside the gene matches: 6. Germline CDR1 MGHRA, CDR2 YSYEKL. This CDR3 is 16 amino acids long. CDR3 loop: CASSQDKGLGAYEQYF. CDR3 DNA: TGCGCCAGCAGCCAAGACAAGGGACTAGGGGCCTACGAGCAGTACTTC.